The 20 T cell receptor beta chains given below trace back to one sample, sequenced in a study of CD8+ T cells in alopecia areata. Reverse transcription of extracted RNA yielded cDNA, which provided the sequencing template. Repertoires were generated with immunoSEQ multiplex PCR, while TCRdb's copy carries only in-frame clones and drops some. The table lists 200,000 to 250,000 clones, 64% of them singletons. Treatment described: oral pan-JAK inhibitor, 5-10 mg twice daily. The sequenced sample was CD4+ T cells sorted from blood, obtained at week 4, from a patient treated with tofacitinib. Every receptor here comes from a human donor with alopecia areata.

J is TRBJ1-2 and V is TRBV2; D is perhaps TRBD1 (6 bases). Germline CDR1 is SNHLY and CDR2 is FYNNEI. V was pared by 5 bases and J by 5 bases, with 15 bases between. This CDR3 is built from 14 residues. CDR3: CASSSQGFRYGYTF. In nucleotides, the CDR3 is TGTGCCAGCAGTTCACAGGGATTTCGATATGGCTACACCTTC.

The V call is TRBV29-1, the J call TRBJ1-2, with a weak D call TRBD1 (5 bases). Germline V gene data show CDR1 as SQVTM and CDR2 as ANQGSEA. The CDR3 is 14 residues long. V lost 6 bases and J lost 0, with 14 bases in between. CDR3 bases: TGCAGCGTGGGGGTCGGGAACACTAACTATGGCTACACCTTC. This gives the protein CSVGVGNTNYGYTF.

This chain connects TRBV5-1 to TRBJ1-1; D ambiguous. V was trimmed by 4 bases and J by 0 bases, leaving 10 bases between them. The CDR3 sequence is 14 residues long. Germline CDR1 SGHRS, CDR2 YFSETQ. This CDR3 reads CASSAQLMNTEAFF. In DNA, the CDR3 is TGCGCCAGCAGCGCCCAACTAATGAACACTGAAGCTTTCTTT. Combining the CDR3 with reference TRBV5-1 and TRBJ1-1 gives the whole variable domain KAGVTQTPRYLIKTRGQQVTLSCSPISGHRSVSWYQQTPGQGLQFLFEYFSETQRNKGNFPGRFSGRQFSNSRSEMNVSTLELGDSALYLCASSAQLMNTEAFFGQGTRLTVV.

This chain connects TRBV7-2 to TRBJ2-3; D gene unclear. The CDR3 sequence is 14 residues long. V shed 6 bases and J shed 0 bases, with 10 bases lying between them. The germline V gene has CDR1 SGHTA and CDR2 FQGNSA. Here the CDR3 DNA reads TGTGCCAGCAGGCCCGGGCCTAGCACAGATACGCAGTATTTT. Translation gives CASRPGPSTDTQYF.

The V gene is TRBV19, the J gene TRBJ1-4; D call uncertain. The CDR3 has 13 residues. From germline, CDR1 is LNHDA and CDR2 SQIVND (reference sequence). Trimming removed 6 bases at V and 0 bases at J, with 5 bases between. This CDR3 reads CASRLTTNEKLFF. Here the CDR3 DNA reads TGTGCCAGTAGGCTGACAACTAATGAAAAACTGTTTTTT. Full variable domain (rest looked up from reference TRBV19 and TRBJ1-4): DGGITQSPKYLFRKEGQNVTLSCEQNLNHDAMYWYRQDPGQGLRLIYYSQIVNDFQKGDIAEGYSVSREKKESFPLTVTSAQKNPTAFYLCASRLTTNEKLFFGSGTQLSVL.

This clone was counted a few times. The CDR3 DNA reads as TGTGCCAGCAGCCTCTGGACTTACCCAGGCACAGATACGCAGTATTTT. It encodes CASSLWTYPGTDTQYF. The rearrangement links TRBV5-4 to TRBJ2-3; maybe TRBD2 (5 bases). With 4 bases removed from V and 1 base from J, the gap between germline ends came to 16 bases. The CDR3 is made up of 16 amino acids. CDR1 is SGHNT and CDR2 is YYREEE in the germline V gene (reference sequence).

The rearrangement uses TRBV30 and TRBJ2-5; no reliable D call. Trimming shortened V by 6 bases and J by 4 bases, and 6 bases separated the two germline ends. Germline CDR1 GTSNPN, CDR2 SVGIG (reference sequence). The CDR3 runs to 10 residues. CDR3 in amino acids: CACSRETQYF. As DNA, the CDR3 is TGTGCCTGTAGCCGAGAGACCCAGTACTTC. The full variable domain, its missing parts supplied by reference TRBV30 and TRBJ2-5, is SQTIHQWPATLVQPVGSPLSLECTVEGTSNPNLYWYRQAAGRGLQLLFYSVGIGQISSEVPQNLSASRPQDRQFILSSKKLLLSDSGFYLCACSRETQYFGPGTRLLVL.

On this clone itself: Other DNA sequences within the sample encode an identical CDR3. The CDR3: CASSSTGTNYNEQFF. For the CDR3, the DNA is TGTGCCAGCAGTTCCACCGGGACTAATTACAATGAGCAGTTCTTC. The chain links TRBV7-2 to TRBJ2-1; 7 nucleotides match TRBD2. CDR3 length equals 15 residues. CDR1 and CDR2 (germline): SGHTA, FQGNSA. The trim removed 6 bases at V and 4 bases at J, leaving 9 bases unmatched.

The genes are TRBV2 and TRBJ2-3; D remains unclear. The CDR3 has 13 amino acids. Looked up from germline, CDR1 is SNHLY and CDR2 is FYNNEI. The V and J ends lost 4 bases and 6 bases respectively, with 11 bases between them. The CDR3 reads CASSVGKGDTQYF. The CDR3 DNA is TGTGCCAGCAGTGTAGGAAAAGGGGATACGCAGTATTTT.

V and J are TRBV9 and TRBJ2-2, with 9 bases that match TRBD2. V was clipped by 3 bases and J by 0 bases; unmatched bases: 3. The germline gives CDR1 SGDLS, CDR2 YYNGEE. This CDR3 region has 16 residues. The DNA of the CDR3 is TGTGCCAGCAGCGGGCGACTAGCGGCGAACACCGGGGAGCTGTTTTTT. Translation gives CASSGRLAANTGELFF.

This clone has more than one count but fewer than ten. V gene TRBV29-1 combines with J gene TRBJ2-7, with 8 bases fitting TRBD1. Trimming took 7 bases from V and 2 from J; bases not matched to a gene: 7. The CDR3 consists of 13 residues. The germline gives CDR1 SQVTM, CDR2 ANQGSEA. The CDR3 here is CSAVGQGTYEQYF. The CDR3 DNA is TGCAGCGCCGTCGGACAGGGCACCTACGAGCAGTACTTC.

The chain joins TRBV5-1 to TRBJ2-3; a weak D match, TRBD2 (6 bases). Germline-derived CDR1 and CDR2 are SGHRS and YFSETQ. The CDR3 has 13 amino acids. Between the trimmed V and J ends, which lost 3 bases and 4 bases, there was a span of 9 bases. CDR3 DNA: TGCGCCAGCAGCTCCCCGGGGGCAGATACGCAGTATTTT. Amino acid sequence: CASSSPGADTQYF. Full variable domain (remainder filled in from reference TRBV5-1 and TRBJ2-3): KAGVTQTPRYLIKTRGQQVTLSCSPISGHRSVSWYQQTPGQGLQFLFEYFSETQRNKGNFPGRFSGRQFSNSRSEMNVSTLELGDSALYLCASSSPGADTQYFGPGTRLTVL.

This clone showed up just a few times. J is TRBJ2-7 and V is TRBV6-6, with D hard to call. The germline V gene has CDR1 MNHNY and CDR2 SVGAGI (reference sequence). This CDR3 contains 14 residues. Trimming took 5 bases from V and 2 from J, leaving 13 bases between them. In DNA form, the CDR3 reads TGTGCCAGCAGTCTAGGGTCTTACCCCTACGAGCAGTACTTC. Its protein product is CASSLGSYPYEQYF.

This clone occurred a few times. The chain couples TRBV18 to TRBJ1-3, with D perhaps TRBD1 (5 bases). Trimming removed 4 bases at V and 1 base at J, with 14 bases between. The CDR3 has 16 residues. CDR1 and CDR2 (germline): KGHSH, LQKENI. This CDR3 reads CASSLPGLPSGNTIYF. The CDR3 DNA reads TGTGCCAGCTCACTCCCGGGACTTCCTTCTGGAAACACCATATATTTT.

CDR3 region: CASSLYTGELFF. The CDR3 nucleotides read TGTGCCAGCAGTTTATATACCGGGGAGCTGTTTTTT. The gene calls are TRBV27 and TRBJ2-2; D is unresolved. Germline V lookup: CDR1 MNHEY, CDR2 SMNVEV (reference sequence). The CDR3 is 12 residues long. Trimming stripped 1 base from V and 5 bases from J, with 2 bases between.

The chain joins TRBV29-1 to TRBJ2-3; either TRBD1 or TRBD2 may supply D (5 bases each). V was pared by 2 bases and J by 5 bases, with 11 bases between. The length of the CDR3 is 13 residues. Germline V lookup: CDR1 SQVTM, CDR2 ANQGSEA. CDR3 in DNA: TGCAGCGTTGAAAGGACAAGCGGAGATACGCAGTATTTT. Protein product: CSVERTSGDTQYF.

This rearrangement joins TRBV19 to TRBJ2-1; TRBD1 or TRBD2 may be the D gene (5 bases each). Germline CDR1 reads LNHDA; CDR2 reads SQIVND (reference sequence). V lost 4 bases, J lost 0 bases, and 13 bases lay in between. CDR3 size: 16 residues. CDR3 protein: CASSTSGTLSYNEQFF. The CDR3 nucleotides read TGTGCCAGTAGTACTTCAGGGACCCTCTCCTACAATGAGCAGTTCTTC.

CDR3 coding DNA: TGTGCCAGCTCGTGGGGCAACTACAATGAGCAGTTCTTC. This translates into CASSWGNYNEQFF. This sequence joins TRBV18 and TRBJ2-1, with TRBD1 as a possible D gene (5 bases). Germline V gives CDR1 KGHSH, CDR2 LQKENI. V gave up 6 bases and J gave up 3 bases, with 9 bases separating them. This CDR3 contains 13 residues. The whole variable domain, remainder taken from reference TRBV18 and TRBJ2-1, is NAGVMQNPRHLVRRRGQEARLRCSPMKGHSHVYWYRQLPEEGLKFMVYLQKENIIDESGMPKERFSAEFPKEGPSILRIQQVVRGDSAAYFCASSWGNYNEQFFGPGTRLTVL.

This clone appeared a few times. J is TRBJ1-5 and V is TRBV30; TRBD1 might be the D (5 bases). V shed 5 bases and J shed 7 bases, with 15 bases lying between them. The CDR3 has 13 amino acids. In germline, CDR1 is GTSNPN, CDR2 SVGIG (reference sequence). The CDR3 protein is CAWVGGPGQPQHF. CDR3 nucleotide sequence: TGTGCCTGGGTCGGGGGTCCTGGGCAGCCCCAGCATTTT.

The chain uses TRBV7-9 and TRBJ1-2; D gene uncertain. Germline V CDR1 and CDR2: SEHNR, FQNEAQ (reference sequence). The CDR3 extends over 12 amino acids. The V and J ends lost 4 bases and 8 bases respectively, with 11 bases between them. The CDR3 nucleotides are TGTGCCAGCAGCTCAGAAGTGGGGGGCTACACCTTC. This encodes CASSSEVGGYTF. Based on the CDR3 plus reference TRBV7-9 and TRBJ1-2, the full variable domain is DTGVSQNPRHKITKRGQNVTFRCDPISEHNRLYWYRQTLGQGPEFLTYFQNEAQLEKSRLLSDRFSAERPKGSFSTLEIQRTEQGDSAMYLCASSSEVGGYTFGSGTRLTVV.